What follows describes a single T cell receptor beta chain. What it binds is unknown. The data are from a study of glioma-infiltrating T cells after dendritic cell vaccination. Produced via immunoSEQ multiplex PCR; TCRdb's table is partial and in-frame only. The sample holds fewer than 75,000 clones, around 86% seen once. Germline CDR1 is SNHLY and CDR2 is FYNNEI. This CDR3 contains 13 residues. V lost 4 bases to trimming and J lost 4 bases, with 11 bases between them. Regarding the study as a whole: Patients with more pretreatment TILs had longer time to progression and survival.

This receptor was taken from a human donor with glioblastoma. V usage is TRBV2 and J usage is TRBJ2-7; TRBD1 might be the D (5 bases). Sequenced material: blood, taken before dendritic cell vaccination. The CDR3 region has the DNA TGTGCCAGCAGTGCTGACAGATTATACGAGCAGTACTTC. Its translation: CASSADRLYEQYF.